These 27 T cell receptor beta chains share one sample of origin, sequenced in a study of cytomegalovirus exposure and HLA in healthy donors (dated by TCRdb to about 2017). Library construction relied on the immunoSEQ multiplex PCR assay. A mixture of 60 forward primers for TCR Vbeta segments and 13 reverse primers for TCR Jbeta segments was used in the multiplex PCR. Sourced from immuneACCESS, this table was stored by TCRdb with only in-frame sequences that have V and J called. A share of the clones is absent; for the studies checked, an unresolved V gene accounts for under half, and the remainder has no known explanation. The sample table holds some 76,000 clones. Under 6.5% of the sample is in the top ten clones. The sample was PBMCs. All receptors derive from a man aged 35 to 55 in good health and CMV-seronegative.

CDR3 residues: CASNHGLDSQETQYF. The CDR3 DNA reads TGTGCCAGCAACCACGGACTAGATAGCCAAGAGACCCAGTACTTC. The V and J genes are TRBV7-7 and TRBJ2-5; 7 nucleotides line up with TRBD2. CDR1 is SSHAT and CDR2 is FNYEAQ in the germline V gene (reference sequence). The CDR3 is 15 amino acids. V was clipped by 7 bases and J by 1 base; unmatched bases: 9.

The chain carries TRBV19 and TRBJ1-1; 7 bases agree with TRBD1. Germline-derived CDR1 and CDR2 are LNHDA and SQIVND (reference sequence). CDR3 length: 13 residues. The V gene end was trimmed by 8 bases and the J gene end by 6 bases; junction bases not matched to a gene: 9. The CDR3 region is CASFFRGSPEAFF. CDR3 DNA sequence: TGTGCCAGTTTCTTCAGGGGGTCTCCTGAAGCTTTCTTT.

The CDR3 is CASSYLSGYEQYF. The CDR3 nucleotides are TGTGCCAGCAGTTACCTCTCGGGCTACGAGCAGTACTTC. The V call is TRBV27, the J call TRBJ2-7; D remains ambiguous. V was trimmed by 4 bases and J by 3 bases, leaving 10 bases between them. CDR3 length: 13 residues. Germline V lookup: CDR1 MNHEY, CDR2 SMNVEV (reference sequence).

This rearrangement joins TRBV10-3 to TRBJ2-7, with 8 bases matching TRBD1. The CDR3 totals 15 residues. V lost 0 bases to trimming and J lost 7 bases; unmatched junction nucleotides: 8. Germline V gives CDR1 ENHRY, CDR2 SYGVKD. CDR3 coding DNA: TGTGCCATCAGTGAGTCGGGGGACAGGTTGTCGGAGCAGTACTTC. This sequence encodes CAISESGDRLSEQYF.

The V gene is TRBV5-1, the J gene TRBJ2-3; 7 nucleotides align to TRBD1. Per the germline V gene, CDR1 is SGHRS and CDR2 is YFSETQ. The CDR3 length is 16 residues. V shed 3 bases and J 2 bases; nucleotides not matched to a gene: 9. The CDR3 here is CASSSPGTVLTDTQYF. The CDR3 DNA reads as TGCGCCAGCAGCTCCCCCGGGACAGTTCTCACAGATACGCAGTATTTT.

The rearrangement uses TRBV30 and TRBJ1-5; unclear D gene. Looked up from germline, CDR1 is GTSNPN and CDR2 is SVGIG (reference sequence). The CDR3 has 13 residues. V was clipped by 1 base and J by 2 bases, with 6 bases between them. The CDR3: CAWSGQGNQPQHF. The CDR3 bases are TGTGCCTGGAGTGGGCAAGGCAATCAGCCCCAGCATTTT.

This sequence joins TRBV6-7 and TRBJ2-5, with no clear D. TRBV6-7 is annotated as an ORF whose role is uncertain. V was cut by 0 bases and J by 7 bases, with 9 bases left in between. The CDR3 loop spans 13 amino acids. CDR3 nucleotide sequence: TGTGCCAGCAGTTACTCGACCCCGGGGACCCAGTACTTC. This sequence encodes CASSYSTPGTQYF.

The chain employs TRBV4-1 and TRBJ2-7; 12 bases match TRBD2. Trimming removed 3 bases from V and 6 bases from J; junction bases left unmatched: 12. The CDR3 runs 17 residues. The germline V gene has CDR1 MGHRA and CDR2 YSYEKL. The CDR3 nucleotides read TGCGCCAGCAGCCAGGGGGTAGCTAGCGGGGGGGCCCTCGAGCAGTACTTC. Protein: CASSQGVASGGALEQYF.

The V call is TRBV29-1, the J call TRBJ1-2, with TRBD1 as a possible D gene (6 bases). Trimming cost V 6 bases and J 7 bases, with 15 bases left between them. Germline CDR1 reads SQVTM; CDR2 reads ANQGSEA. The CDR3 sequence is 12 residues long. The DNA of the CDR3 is TGCAGCGTCGGTGACAGGCATGGTGGCTACACCTTC. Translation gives CSVGDRHGGYTF. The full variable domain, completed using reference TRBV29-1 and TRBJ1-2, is SAVISQKPSRDICQRGTSLTIQCQVDSQVTMMFWYRQQPGQSLTLIATANQGSEATYESGFVIDKFPISRPNLTFSTLTVSNMSPEDSSIYLCSVGDRHGGYTFGSGTRLTVV.

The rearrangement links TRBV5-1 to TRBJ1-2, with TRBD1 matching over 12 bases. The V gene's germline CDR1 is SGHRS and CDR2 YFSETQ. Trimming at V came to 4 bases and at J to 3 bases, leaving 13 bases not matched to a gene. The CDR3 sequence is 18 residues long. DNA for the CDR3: TGCGCCAGCAGCCCTGTCCCGGGACAGGGGGCGCTGGACTATGGCTACACCTTC. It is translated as CASSPVPGQGALDYGYTF.

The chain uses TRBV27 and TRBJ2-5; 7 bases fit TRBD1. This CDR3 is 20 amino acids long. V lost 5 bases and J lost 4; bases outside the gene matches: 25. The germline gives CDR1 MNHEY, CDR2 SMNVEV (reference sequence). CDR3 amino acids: CASSLRTPGTVNSQRETQYF. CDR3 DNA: TGTGCCAGCAGTCTGAGAACCCCCGGGACAGTAAATTCCCAACGAGAGACCCAGTACTTC.

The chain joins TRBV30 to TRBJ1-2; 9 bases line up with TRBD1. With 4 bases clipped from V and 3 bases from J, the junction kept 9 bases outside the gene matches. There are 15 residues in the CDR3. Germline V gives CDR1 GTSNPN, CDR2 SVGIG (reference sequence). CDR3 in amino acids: CAWITGTGWDYGYTF. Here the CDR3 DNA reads TGTGCCTGGATTACCGGGACAGGGTGGGACTATGGCTACACCTTC.

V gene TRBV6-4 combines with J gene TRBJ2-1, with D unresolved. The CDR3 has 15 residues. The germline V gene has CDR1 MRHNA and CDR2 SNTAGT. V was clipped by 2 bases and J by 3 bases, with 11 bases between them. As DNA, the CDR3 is TGTGCCAGCAGTGACGAGGCAACCAACTACAATGAGCAGTTCTTC. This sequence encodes CASSDEATNYNEQFF.

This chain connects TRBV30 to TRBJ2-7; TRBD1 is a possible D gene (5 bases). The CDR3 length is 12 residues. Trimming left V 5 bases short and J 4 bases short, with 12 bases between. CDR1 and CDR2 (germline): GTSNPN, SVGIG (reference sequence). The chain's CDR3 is CAWGHQGYEQYF. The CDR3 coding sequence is TGTGCCTGGGGGCACCAGGGATACGAGCAGTACTTC.

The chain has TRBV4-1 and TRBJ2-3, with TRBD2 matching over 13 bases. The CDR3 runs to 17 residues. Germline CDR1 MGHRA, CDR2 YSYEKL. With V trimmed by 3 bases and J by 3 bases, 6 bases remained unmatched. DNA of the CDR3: TGCGCCAGCAGCCAGTTTGGGACTAGCGGGATGACAGATACGCAGTATTTT. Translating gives CASSQFGTSGMTDTQYF.

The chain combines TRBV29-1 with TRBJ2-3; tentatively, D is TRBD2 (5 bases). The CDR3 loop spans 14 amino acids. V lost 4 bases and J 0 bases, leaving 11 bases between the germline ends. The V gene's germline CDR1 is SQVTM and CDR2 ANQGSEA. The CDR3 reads CSVVRLASTDTQYF. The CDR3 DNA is TGCAGCGTTGTAAGGCTAGCTAGCACAGATACGCAGTATTTT.

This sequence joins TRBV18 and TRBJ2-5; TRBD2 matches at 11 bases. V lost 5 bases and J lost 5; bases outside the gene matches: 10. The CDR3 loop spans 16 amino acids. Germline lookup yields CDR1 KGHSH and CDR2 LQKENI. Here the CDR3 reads CASSTIAGGPGETQYF. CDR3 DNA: TGTGCCAGCTCAACAATAGCGGGAGGGCCCGGGGAGACCCAGTACTTC.

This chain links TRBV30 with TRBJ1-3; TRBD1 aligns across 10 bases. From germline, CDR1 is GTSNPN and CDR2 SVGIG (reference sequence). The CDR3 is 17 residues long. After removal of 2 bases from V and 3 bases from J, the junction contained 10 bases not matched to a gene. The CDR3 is CAWSPRTGGQSGNTIYF. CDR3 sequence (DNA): TGTGCCTGGAGTCCCCGGACAGGGGGACAAAGTGGAAACACCATATATTTT.

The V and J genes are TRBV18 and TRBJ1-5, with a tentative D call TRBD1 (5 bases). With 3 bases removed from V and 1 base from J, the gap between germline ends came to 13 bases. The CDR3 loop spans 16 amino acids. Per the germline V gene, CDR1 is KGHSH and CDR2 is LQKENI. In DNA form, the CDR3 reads TGTGCCAGCTCACCCTCAACGGGGGAGAGCAATCAGCCCCAGCATTTT. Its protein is CASSPSTGESNQPQHF.

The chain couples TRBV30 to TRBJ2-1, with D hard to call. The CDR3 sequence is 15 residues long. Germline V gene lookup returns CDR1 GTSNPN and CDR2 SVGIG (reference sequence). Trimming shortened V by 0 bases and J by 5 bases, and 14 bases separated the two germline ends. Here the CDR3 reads CAWSVRFDINNEQFF. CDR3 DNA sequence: TGTGCCTGGAGTGTACGTTTCGACATAAACAATGAGCAGTTCTTC.

In DNA, the CDR3 is TGTGCCATCAGTGATGGACAGACTAATTCACCCCTCCACTTT. It yields the protein CAISDGQTNSPLHF. V usage is TRBV10-3 and J usage is TRBJ1-6, with D possibly being TRBD1 (6 bases). Germline V gives CDR1 ENHRY, CDR2 SYGVKD. The CDR3 runs to 14 residues. V gave up 3 bases and J gave up 6 bases, with 9 bases separating them.

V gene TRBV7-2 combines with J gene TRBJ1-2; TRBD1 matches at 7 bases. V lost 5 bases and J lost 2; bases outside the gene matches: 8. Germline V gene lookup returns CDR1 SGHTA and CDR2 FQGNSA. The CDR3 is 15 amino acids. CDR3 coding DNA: TGTGCCAGCAGCAAGGACCAGGGGGTAAACTATGGCTACACCTTC. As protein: CASSKDQGVNYGYTF.

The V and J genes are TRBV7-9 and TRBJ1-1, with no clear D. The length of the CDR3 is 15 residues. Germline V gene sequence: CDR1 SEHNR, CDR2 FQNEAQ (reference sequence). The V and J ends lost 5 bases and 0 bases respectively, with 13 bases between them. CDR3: CASSMMQFVNTEAFF. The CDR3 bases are TGTGCCAGCAGCATGATGCAGTTTGTGAACACTGAAGCTTTCTTT.

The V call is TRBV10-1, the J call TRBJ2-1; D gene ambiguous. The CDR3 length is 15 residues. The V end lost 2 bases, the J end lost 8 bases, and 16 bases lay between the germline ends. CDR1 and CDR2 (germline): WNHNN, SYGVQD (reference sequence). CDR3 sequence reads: CASSENPFRSDEQFF. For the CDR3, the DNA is TGCGCCAGCAGTGAGAACCCTTTTCGGTCCGATGAGCAGTTCTTC.

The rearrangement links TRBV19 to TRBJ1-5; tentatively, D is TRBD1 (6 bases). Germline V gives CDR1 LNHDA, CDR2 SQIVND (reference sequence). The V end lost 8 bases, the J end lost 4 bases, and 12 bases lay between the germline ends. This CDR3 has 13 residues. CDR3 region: CASADRRNQPQHF. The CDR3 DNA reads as TGTGCCAGTGCGGACAGAAGAAATCAGCCCCAGCATTTT.

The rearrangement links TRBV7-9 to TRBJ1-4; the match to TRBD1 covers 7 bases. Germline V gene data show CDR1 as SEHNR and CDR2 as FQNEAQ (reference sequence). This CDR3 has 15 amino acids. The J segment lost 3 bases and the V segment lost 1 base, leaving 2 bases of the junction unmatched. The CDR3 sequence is CASSLGQGPNEKLFF. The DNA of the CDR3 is TGTGCCAGCAGCTTAGGACAGGGACCTAATGAAAAACTGTTTTTT. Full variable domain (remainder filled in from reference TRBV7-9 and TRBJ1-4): DTGVSQNPRHKITKRGQNVTFRCDPISEHNRLYWYRQTLGQGPEFLTYFQNEAQLEKSRLLSDRFSAERPKGSFSTLEIQRTEQGDSAMYLCASSLGQGPNEKLFFGSGTQLSVL.

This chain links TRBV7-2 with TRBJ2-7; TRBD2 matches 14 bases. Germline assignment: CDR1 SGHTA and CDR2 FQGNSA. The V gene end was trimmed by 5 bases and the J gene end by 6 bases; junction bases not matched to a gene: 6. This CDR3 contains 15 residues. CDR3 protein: CASSPGLAGALEQYF. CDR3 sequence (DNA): TGTGCCAGCAGCCCGGGACTAGCGGGAGCACTCGAGCAGTACTTC.